Listed below are T cell receptor beta chains from one sample, sequenced in a study of cytomegalovirus exposure and HLA in healthy donors. Sequencing used immunoSEQ multiplex PCR; TCRdb keeps in-frame clones, though not all of them. The table lists roughly 200,000 clones, over 60% of them singletons. The sequenced sample consisted of PBMCs. The receptors stem from a man aged 18 to 29 in good health and CMV-seronegative. The CDR3 runs from the conserved cysteine through the conserved F or W. The D gene is left open where the match is weak. Clone size is not always given. Where it is, it says once, few, many or a class for expanded clones.

abundance	j_gene	d_gene	v_gene	CDR3aa	CDR3nt
.	TRBJ1-1	.	TRBV10-1	CASTPGNTEAFF	TGCGCCAGCACCCCGGGGAACACTGAAGCTTTCTTT
few	TRBJ1-2	TRBD1	TRBV2	CASTNRGGYTF	TGTGCCAGCACAAACAGGGGTGGCTACACCTTC
.	TRBJ1-5	TRBD1	TRBV4-1	CASTGSRDRGNQPQHF	TGCGCCAGCACAGGGTCCCGAGACAGGGGCAATCAGCCCCAGCATTTT
.	TRBJ2-3	.	TRBV5-8	CASSLRTDTQYF	TGTGCCAGCAGCTTGCGGACAGATACGCAGTATTTT
.	TRBJ2-7	TRBD1	TRBV5-4	CAITGTGKDEQYF	TGTGCCATTACCGGGACAGGGAAGGACGAGCAGTACTTC
.	TRBJ1-2	.	TRBV6-6	CASRIDRIHGYTF	TGTGCCAGCAGAATCGACAGGATTCATGGCTACACCTTC
once	TRBJ2-1	TRBD2	TRBV9	CASSPRTSGVSYNEQFF	TGTGCCAGCAGCCCGAGGACTAGCGGAGTCTCCTACAATGAGCAGTTCTTC
.	TRBJ1-6	.	TRBV6-5	CASSYSGASSNSPLHF	TGTGCCAGCAGTTACTCGGGGGCCAGCAGTAATTCACCCCTCCACTTT
few	TRBJ2-7	TRBD2	TRBV7-8	CASSLGASGSYEQYF	TGTGCCAGCAGCTTAGGGGCTAGCGGCTCCTACGAGCAGTACTTC
.	TRBJ2-7	TRBD1	TRBV4-1	CASSQDTGVGAYEQYF	TGCGCCAGCAGCCAAGATACAGGGGTTGGGGCTTACGAGCAGTACTTC
.	TRBJ2-3	.	TRBV2	CASSAGTSTDTQYF	TGTGCCAGCAGTGCCGGGACATCAACAGATACGCAGTATTTT
.	TRBJ2-1	.	TRBV5-6	CASSPDSNNEQFF	TGTGCCAGCAGCCCAGACAGTAACAATGAGCAGTTCTTC
.	TRBJ2-5	.	TRBV6-5	CASSYGGAGQETQYF	TGTGCCAGCAGTTATGGGGGGGCAGGACAAGAGACCCAGTACTTC
.	TRBJ2-1	TRBD2	TRBV6-1	CASSERTGTSGRAEDEQFF	TGTGCCAGCAGTGAGAGAACCGGGACTAGCGGGAGGGCTGAGGATGAGCAGTTCTTC
.	TRBJ2-7	.	TRBV28	CASSSAPIYEQYF	TGTGCCAGCAGTTCCGCTCCGATCTACGAGCAGTACTTC
few	TRBJ1-5	TRBD1	TRBV19	CASTDTGQLSNQPQHF	TGTGCCAGTACTGACACGGGACAGCTTAGCAATCAGCCCCAGCATTTT
.	TRBJ2-1	TRBD2	TRBV10-2	CASKSGSSYNEQFF	TGCGCCAGCAAGAGCGGGAGCTCCTACAATGAGCAGTTCTTC
.	TRBJ2-3	.	TRBV19	CASSIRVSRGMDTQYF	TGTGCCAGTAGTATACGAGTCAGCCGGGGGATGGATACGCAGTATTTT
.	TRBJ1-1	.	TRBV11-3	CASSLGARENTEAFF	TGTGCCAGCAGCTTAGGAGCCAGGGAGAACACTGAAGCTTTCTTT
.	TRBJ1-6	TRBD1	TRBV7-7	CASSSGTANSPLHF	TGTGCTAGCAGTTCCGGGACAGCAAATTCACCCCTCCACTTT
.	TRBJ2-7	.	TRBV28	CASSFGSTDYEQYF	TGTGCCAGCAGTTTTGGGAGTACGGACTACGAGCAGTACTTC
once	TRBJ2-7	.	TRBV7-2	CASSLESGASYEQYF	TGTGCCAGCAGCTTAGAGTCAGGCGCTTCCTACGAGCAGTACTTC
.	TRBJ2-3	TRBD1	TRBV2	CASNNLRGQGADTQYF	TGTGCCAGCAATAATCTCCGGGGACAGGGGGCAGATACGCAGTATTTT
few	TRBJ2-3	TRBD2	TRBV4-2	CASSPGTSGVTDTQYF	TGTGCCAGCAGCCCCGGGACTAGCGGGGTCACAGATACGCAGTATTTT
few	TRBJ1-2	.	TRBV2	CASSEVAGYGYTF	TGTGCCAGCAGTGAAGTTGCAGGCTATGGCTACACCTTC
.	TRBJ2-4	TRBD1	TRBV30	CAWRLRDRGNIQYF	TGTGCCTGGCGCCTCCGGGACAGGGGAAACATTCAGTACTTC
.	TRBJ1-2	.	TRBV6-6	CASRKTAGYGYTF	TGTGCCAGCAGGAAAACCGCAGGGTACGGCTACACCTTC
.	TRBJ1-4	TRBD1	TRBV2	CASQGAKEKLFF	TGTGCCAGCCAGGGGGCGAAGGAAAAACTGTTTTTT
.	TRBJ1-1	.	TRBV18	CASSPDMNTEAFF	TGTGCCAGCTCACCGGACATGAACACTGAAGCTTTCTTT
.	TRBJ1-5	TRBD1	TRBV28	CASRTVVRGLSNQPQHF	TGTGCCAGCAGGACGGTTGTCAGGGGGCTTAGCAATCAGCCCCAGCATTTT
.	TRBJ2-7	TRBD1	TRBV4-1	CASSQEQGAPYF	TGCGCCAGCAGCCAAGAACAGGGGGCGCCGTACTTC
few	TRBJ2-1	TRBD2	TRBV27	CASRLSTSGRRNEQFF	TGTGCCAGCAGACTTTCTACTAGCGGGAGGCGGAATGAGCAGTTCTTC
.	TRBJ2-7	TRBD1	TRBV29-1	CSVEPGQGAGEQYF	TGCAGCGTTGAACCGGGACAGGGGGCGGGGGAGCAGTACTTC
.	TRBJ2-1	.	TRBV2	CASSGGGHTYNEQFF	TGTGCCAGCAGTGGGGGCGGACACACTTACAATGAGCAGTTCTTC
once	TRBJ1-1	TRBD1	TRBV6-5	CASSSRQGVNTEAFF	TGTGCCAGCAGTTCTCGACAGGGGGTGAACACTGAAGCTTTCTTT
.	TRBJ1-1	TRBD1	TRBV11-2	CASSPRTGAKNTEAFF	TGTGCCAGCAGCCCTCGGACAGGAGCCAAGAACACTGAAGCTTTCTTT
once	TRBJ2-7	TRBD1	TRBV7-6	CASSSGQYEQYF	TGTGCCAGCAGCTCGGGACAGTACGAGCAGTACTTC
.	TRBJ1-4	TRBD1	TRBV28	CASSDPPTGNNEKLFF	TGTGCCAGCAGTGACCCCCCGACAGGGAATAATGAAAAACTGTTTTTT
.	TRBJ2-7	.	TRBV27	CASSLSSFSYEQYF	TGTGCCAGCAGTTTATCCAGTTTCTCCTACGAGCAGTACTTC
.	TRBJ2-1	TRBD2	TRBV18	CASSLLGLAGGPSPYNEQFF	TGTGCCAGCTCACTCCTGGGACTAGCGGGAGGGCCGAGTCCCTACAATGAGCAGTTCTTC
.	TRBJ2-5	TRBD2	TRBV6-5	CATGGAGETQYF	TGTGCCACCGGGGGGGCGGGAGAGACCCAGTACTTC
.	TRBJ2-3	.	TRBV19	CASSISGISTDTQYF	TGTGCCAGTAGTATAAGCGGAATTAGCACAGATACGCAGTATTTT
once	TRBJ1-5	.	TRBV21-1	CASSKETRTGINLGNQPQHF	TGTGCCAGCAGCAAAGAGACGAGGACAGGGATAAATCTTGGCAATCAGCCCCAGCATTTT